These 5 T cell receptor beta chains came from one sample sequenced in a study of T cell responses to AZD1222 COVID-19 vaccine. Generated by immunoSEQ multiplex PCR, the TCRdb table keeps only in-frame clones and is missing some. Of 100,000 to 150,000 clones listed, 80% to 90% are singletons. The sequences come from peripheral blood, collected on day 0 of AZD1222 vaccination. The receptor set was obtained from an adult in good health.

This rearrangement joins TRBV7-9 to TRBJ2-3; 11 positions agree with TRBD2. V was pared by 2 bases and J by 5 bases, with 3 bases of the junction left unmatched. Looked up from germline, CDR1 is SEHNR and CDR2 is FQNEAQ (reference sequence). This CDR3 is built from 15 residues. The chain's CDR3 is CASSLLAGGIDTQYF. CDR3 coding DNA: TGTGCCAGCAGCTTACTAGCGGGAGGTATAGATACGCAGTATTTT.

A remark on this clone: The junction departs from the called germline gene at one end, perhaps through a read error. The CDR3 DNA sequence: TGCGCCACCAGCCTGGCGGGCCGCTACAATGAGCAGTTCTTC. Translated: CATSLAGRYNEQFF. V gene TRBV5-1 combines with J gene TRBJ2-1; weak D call: TRBD2 (5 bases). There are 14 residues in the CDR3. Germline CDR1 SGHRS, CDR2 YFSETQ.

This chain joins TRBV7-6 and TRBJ2-7; 9 bases are a match to TRBD1. J was trimmed by 4 bases and V by 1 base; bases with no gene match: 2. The length of the CDR3 is 14 residues. Germline V gives CDR1 SGHVS, CDR2 FNYEAQ. DNA of the CDR3: TGTGCCAGCAGCTTAGGGACAGGGGTGTACGAGCAGTACTTC. Translation gives CASSLGTGVYEQYF.

The V gene is TRBV27, the J gene TRBJ2-7; a weak D match, TRBD2 (6 bases). The CDR3 runs 16 residues. Trimming stripped 2 bases from V and 1 base from J, with 15 bases between. CDR1 MNHEY and CDR2 SMNVEV come from the germline V gene (reference sequence). The CDR3 nucleotides are TGTGCCAGCAGTTTAAGGGTCGCGGGATCATCCTACGAGCAGTACTTC. Its translation: CASSLRVAGSSYEQYF.

This clone was counted once. CDR3 sequence reads: CASSTPGGTEAFF. The CDR3 DNA follows: TGTGCCAGCAGTACCCCAGGGGGGACTGAAGCTTTCTTT. The chain combines TRBV12-3 or TRBV12-4 with TRBJ1-1; 7 nucleotides agree with TRBD1. After removal of 5 bases from V and 5 bases from J, the junction contained 5 bases not matched to a gene. The CDR3 totals 13 residues.